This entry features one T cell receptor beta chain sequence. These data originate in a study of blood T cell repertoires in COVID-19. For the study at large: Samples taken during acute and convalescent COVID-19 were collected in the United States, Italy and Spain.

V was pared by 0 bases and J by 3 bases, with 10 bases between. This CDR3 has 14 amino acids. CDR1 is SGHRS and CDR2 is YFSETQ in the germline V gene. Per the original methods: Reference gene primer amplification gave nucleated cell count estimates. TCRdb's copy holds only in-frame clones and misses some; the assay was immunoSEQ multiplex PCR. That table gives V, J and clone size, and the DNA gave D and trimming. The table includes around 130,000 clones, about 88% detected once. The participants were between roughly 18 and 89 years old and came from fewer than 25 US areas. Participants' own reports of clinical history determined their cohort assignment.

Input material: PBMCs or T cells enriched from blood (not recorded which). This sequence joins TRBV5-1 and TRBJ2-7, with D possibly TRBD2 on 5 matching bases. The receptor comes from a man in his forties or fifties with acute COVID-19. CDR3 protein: CASSLAPGDYEQYF. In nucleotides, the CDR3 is TGCGCCAGCAGCTTGGCACCCGGGGACTACGAGCAGTACTTC.